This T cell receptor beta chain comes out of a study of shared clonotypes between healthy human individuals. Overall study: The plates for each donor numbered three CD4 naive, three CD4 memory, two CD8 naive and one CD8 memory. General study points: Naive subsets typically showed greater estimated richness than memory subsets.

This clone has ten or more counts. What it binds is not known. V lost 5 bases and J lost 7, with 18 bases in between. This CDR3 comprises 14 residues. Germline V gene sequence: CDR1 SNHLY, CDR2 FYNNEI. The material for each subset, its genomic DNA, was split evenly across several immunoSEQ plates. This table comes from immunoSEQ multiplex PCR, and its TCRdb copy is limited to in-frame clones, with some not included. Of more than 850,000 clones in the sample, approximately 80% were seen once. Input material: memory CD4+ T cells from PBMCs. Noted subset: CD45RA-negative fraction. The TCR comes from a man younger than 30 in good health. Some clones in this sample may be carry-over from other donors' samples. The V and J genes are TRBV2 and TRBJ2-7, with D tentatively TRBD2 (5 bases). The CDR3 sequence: CASSTLGPPGEQYF. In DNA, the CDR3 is TGTGCCAGCAGTACCTTAGGCCCGCCGGGAGAGCAGTACTTC.